The rows below give T cell receptor beta chains drawn from one sample of a study of radiation and T cells in renal cell carcinoma. Clones were read by immunoSEQ multiplex PCR, and TCRdb kept only the in-frame ones, dropping some. The data show some 100,000 clones, about four fifths seen once. Sequencing was performed on blood, taken from a patient whose treatment included radiotherapy and nephrectomy. The receptor source for this set is a man aged 60-69 years with renal cell carcinoma. CDR3s include the opening cysteine and the closing phenylalanine or tryptophan. D genes are given only for firm matches. Size values are once, few and many counts, or a class for expanded clones, and some rows have none.

v_gene: TRBV11-2; j_gene: TRBJ2-7; d_gene: TRBD1; abundance: NA; CDR3aa: CASSLRGNSYEQYF; CDR3nt: TGTGCCAGCTCTCTCAGGGGGAACTCCTACGAGCAGTACTTC
v_gene: TRBV9; j_gene: TRBJ1-2; d_gene: TRBD1; abundance: NA; CDR3aa: CASSSRGTGTTQLNYGYTF; CDR3nt: TGTGCCAGCAGCTCCAGAGGGACAGGGACCACTCAACTTAACTATGGCTACACCTTC
v_gene: TRBV9; j_gene: TRBJ2-2; d_gene: NA; abundance: NA; CDR3aa: CASSVVLNTGELFF; CDR3nt: TGTGCCAGCAGCGTAGTGTTGAACACCGGGGAGCTGTTTTTT
v_gene: TRBV5-4; j_gene: TRBJ2-3; d_gene: TRBD2; abundance: NA; CDR3aa: CASSLGLAGTATGTQYF; CDR3nt: TGTGCCAGCAGCCTGGGACTAGCGGGAACAGCAACAGGTACGCAGTATTTT
v_gene: TRBV29-1; j_gene: TRBJ1-1; d_gene: NA; abundance: few; CDR3aa: CSVGNRDVFEAFF; CDR3nt: TGCAGCGTCGGTAACAGAGACGTGTTTGAAGCTTTCTTT
v_gene: TRBV6-6; j_gene: TRBJ2-3; d_gene: NA; abundance: NA; CDR3aa: CASRSTSGAGTQYF; CDR3nt: TGTGCCAGCAGATCAACATCGGGGGCGGGTACGCAGTATTTT
v_gene: TRBV28; j_gene: TRBJ2-5; d_gene: NA; abundance: NA; CDR3aa: CASNERETQYF; CDR3nt: TGTGCCAGCAACGAGAGAGAGACCCAGTACTTC
v_gene: TRBV10-1; j_gene: TRBJ2-5; d_gene: TRBD1; abundance: NA; CDR3aa: CASSRGTEGTQYF; CDR3nt: TGCGCCAGCAGCAGAGGGACAGAGGGGACCCAGTACTTC
v_gene: TRBV6-1; j_gene: TRBJ1-1; d_gene: TRBD1; abundance: NA; CDR3aa: CASSATGGTEAFF; CDR3nt: TGTGCCAGCAGTGCCACAGGGGGGACTGAAGCTTTCTTT
v_gene: TRBV4-1; j_gene: TRBJ2-3; d_gene: NA; abundance: NA; CDR3aa: CASSQQRGGDTQYF; CDR3nt: TGCGCCAGCAGCCAACAACGGGGCGGAGATACGCAGTATTTT
v_gene: TRBV27; j_gene: TRBJ2-3; d_gene: TRBD2; abundance: few; CDR3aa: CASSPGTSVDTQYF; CDR3nt: TGTGCCAGCAGTCCCGGGACTAGCGTAGATACGCAGTATTTT
v_gene: TRBV28; j_gene: TRBJ2-7; d_gene: TRBD1; abundance: once; CDR3aa: CASTRGGTVSYEQYF; CDR3nt: TGTGCCAGCACCAGAGGTGGGACAGTCTCCTACGAGCAGTACTTC
v_gene: TRBV15; j_gene: TRBJ2-3; d_gene: TRBD1; abundance: NA; CDR3aa: CATTKQGPTDTQYF; CDR3nt: TGTGCCACCACCAAACAGGGGCCCACAGATACGCAGTATTTT
v_gene: TRBV19; j_gene: TRBJ2-7; d_gene: TRBD1; abundance: once; CDR3aa: CASRGPAYEQYF; CDR3nt: TGTGCCAGCAGGGGGCCTGCCTACGAGCAGTACTTC
v_gene: TRBV28; j_gene: TRBJ2-6; d_gene: NA; abundance: once; CDR3aa: CASSFLVSGANVLTF; CDR3nt: TGTGCCAGCAGTTTCCTAGTCTCTGGGGCCAACGTCCTGACTTTC
v_gene: TRBV2; j_gene: TRBJ2-1; d_gene: TRBD2; abundance: NA; CDR3aa: CASRESGNPYNEQFF; CDR3nt: TGTGCCAGCAGAGAAAGCGGGAACCCCTACAATGAGCAGTTCTTC
v_gene: TRBV19; j_gene: TRBJ2-7; d_gene: NA; abundance: NA; CDR3aa: CASSTLSGIAISEQYF; CDR3nt: TGTGCCAGTAGTACCCTATCGGGGATAGCCATTAGCGAGCAGTACTTC
v_gene: TRBV18; j_gene: TRBJ2-7; d_gene: NA; abundance: NA; CDR3aa: CASSLPEEQYF; CDR3nt: TGTGCCAGCTCCCTGCCGGAGGAGCAGTACTTC
v_gene: TRBV10-3; j_gene: TRBJ2-7; d_gene: TRBD2; abundance: NA; CDR3aa: CAISRGPGLAKGGYEQYF; CDR3nt: TGTGCCATCAGCAGGGGACCCGGACTAGCAAAAGGGGGCTACGAGCAGTACTTC
v_gene: TRBV28; j_gene: TRBJ2-7; d_gene: NA; abundance: NA; CDR3aa: CASRGGQGRTYEQYF; CDR3nt: TGTGCCAGCAGAGGAGGGCAGGGTCGAACCTACGAGCAGTACTTC
v_gene: TRBV5-1; j_gene: TRBJ1-4; d_gene: TRBD1; abundance: once; CDR3aa: CASSSGQGGEKLFF; CDR3nt: TGCGCCAGCAGCTCGGGACAGGGGGGTGAAAAACTGTTTTTT
v_gene: TRBV7-6; j_gene: TRBJ2-3; d_gene: NA; abundance: NA; CDR3aa: CASSLGGADTQYF; CDR3nt: TGTGCCAGCAGCTTAGGGGGGGCAGATACGCAGTATTTT
v_gene: TRBV5-8; j_gene: TRBJ2-7; d_gene: NA; abundance: once; CDR3aa: CASSLMGSYEQYF; CDR3nt: TGTGCCAGCAGCTTGATGGGATCCTACGAGCAGTACTTC
v_gene: TRBV5-1; j_gene: TRBJ2-2; d_gene: TRBD2; abundance: NA; CDR3aa: CASSLDGGGAIGELFF; CDR3nt: TGCGCCAGCAGCTTGGATGGCGGGGGTGCTATTGGGGAGCTGTTTTTT
v_gene: TRBV15; j_gene: TRBJ2-2; d_gene: TRBD2; abundance: NA; CDR3aa: CATSRVPSGRVGELFF; CDR3nt: TGTGCCACCAGCAGGGTGCCTAGCGGGAGGGTCGGGGAGCTGTTTTTT
v_gene: TRBV15; j_gene: TRBJ1-5; d_gene: TRBD1; abundance: NA; CDR3aa: CATSRDLLDRIGGASNQPQHF; CDR3nt: TGTGCCACCAGCAGAGATCTATTGGACAGGATTGGCGGAGCTAGCAATCAGCCCCAGCATTTT
v_gene: TRBV7-7; j_gene: TRBJ2-1; d_gene: NA; abundance: NA; CDR3aa: CASSLGGNAYNEQFF; CDR3nt: TGTGCCAGCAGCTTAGGCGGGAACGCCTACAATGAGCAGTTCTTC
v_gene: TRBV6-6; j_gene: TRBJ2-1; d_gene: NA; abundance: NA; CDR3aa: CASSYPPSPTGEQFF; CDR3nt: TGTGCCAGCAGTTACCCCCCGTCCCCAACCGGGGAGCAGTTCTTC
v_gene: TRBV10-3; j_gene: TRBJ2-7; d_gene: TRBD2; abundance: NA; CDR3aa: CAISGRGLAGSYEQYF; CDR3nt: TGTGCCATCAGTGGAAGGGGGCTAGCGGGATCATACGAGCAGTACTTC
v_gene: TRBV19; j_gene: TRBJ2-1; d_gene: TRBD2; abundance: NA; CDR3aa: CASRAPAGGPGEQFF; CDR3nt: TGTGCCAGTAGGGCCCCGGCGGGAGGGCCTGGTGAGCAGTTCTTC
v_gene: TRBV5-1; j_gene: TRBJ2-2; d_gene: TRBD1; abundance: NA; CDR3aa: CASSLDGTGRTGELFF; CDR3nt: TGCGCCAGCAGCTTGGATGGGACAGGGCGTACCGGGGAGCTGTTTTTT
v_gene: TRBV18; j_gene: TRBJ2-7; d_gene: TRBD2; abundance: NA; CDR3aa: CASSPLAGGQGEQYF; CDR3nt: TGTGCCAGCTCACCCCTAGCGGGAGGGCAGGGGGAGCAGTACTTC
v_gene: TRBV27; j_gene: TRBJ2-5; d_gene: TRBD2; abundance: NA; CDR3aa: CASSPRLAGGFGETQYF; CDR3nt: TGTGCCAGCAGTCCTAGACTAGCGGGTGGGTTTGGGGAGACCCAGTACTTC
v_gene: TRBV19; j_gene: TRBJ1-1; d_gene: NA; abundance: NA; CDR3aa: CASSIGARVATEAFF; CDR3nt: TGTGCCAGTAGTATAGGGGCCAGGGTTGCCACTGAAGCTTTCTTT
v_gene: TRBV25-1; j_gene: TRBJ1-6; d_gene: TRBD1; abundance: NA; CDR3aa: CASSVWGQGPNSPLHF; CDR3nt: TGTGCCAGCAGTGTTTGGGGACAGGGGCCCAATTCACCCCTCCACTTT
v_gene: TRBV10-1; j_gene: TRBJ1-4; d_gene: TRBD1; abundance: NA; CDR3aa: CASSESGTGEKLFF; CDR3nt: TGCGCCAGCAGTGAATCCGGGACAGGGGAAAAACTGTTTTTT
v_gene: TRBV27; j_gene: TRBJ2-1; d_gene: TRBD2; abundance: NA; CDR3aa: CASGAMGLSYNEQFF; CDR3nt: TGTGCCAGCGGTGCCATGGGACTATCATACAATGAGCAGTTCTTC